This T cell receptor beta chain is drawn from a study of blood T cell repertoires in COVID-19. The overall study: Samples representing acute and convalescent COVID-19 were sourced from the United States, Italy and Spain. In each case, the material was cDNA or gDNA derived from T cells, B-cell-depleted T cells, or PBMCs.

Trimming cost V 2 bases and J 0 bases, with 12 bases left between them. Looked up from germline, CDR1 is SGHRS and CDR2 is YFSETQ. The CDR3 consists of 15 residues. This clone was found once. In the original analysis: Amplification from reference gene primers served as the basis for estimated nucleated cell counts. Measured with immunoSEQ multiplex PCR; TCRdb has only the in-frame clones, and not every one. V, J and clone size are those of that table, while D and trimming were read from the DNA. This table holds 250,000 or so clones, 70% to 85% found once. V is TRBV5-1 and J is TRBJ2-7, with TRBD2 as a possible D gene (6 bases). Sample: peripheral blood. The sequence derives from a man older than 75 with acute or convalescent COVID-19. The CDR3 sequence is CASSFTGGASYEQYF. In DNA form, the CDR3 reads TGCGCCAGCAGCTTTACCGGGGGTGCCTCCTACGAGCAGTACTTC.